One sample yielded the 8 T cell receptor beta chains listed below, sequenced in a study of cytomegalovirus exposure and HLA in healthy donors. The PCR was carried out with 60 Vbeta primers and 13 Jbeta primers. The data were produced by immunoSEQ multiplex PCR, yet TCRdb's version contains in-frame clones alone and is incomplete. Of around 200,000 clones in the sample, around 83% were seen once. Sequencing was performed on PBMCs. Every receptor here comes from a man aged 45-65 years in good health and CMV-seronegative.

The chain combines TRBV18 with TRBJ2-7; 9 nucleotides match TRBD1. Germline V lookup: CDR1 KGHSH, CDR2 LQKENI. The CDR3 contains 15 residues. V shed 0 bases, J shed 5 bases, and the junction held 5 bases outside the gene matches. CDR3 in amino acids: CASSPPRQGVNEQYF. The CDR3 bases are TGTGCCAGCTCACCACCTAGACAGGGGGTCAACGAGCAGTACTTC.

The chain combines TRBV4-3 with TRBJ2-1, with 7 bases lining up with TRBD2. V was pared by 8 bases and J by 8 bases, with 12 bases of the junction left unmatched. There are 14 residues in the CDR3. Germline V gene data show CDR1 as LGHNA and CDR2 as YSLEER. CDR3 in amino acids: CASAPGGGIDEQFF. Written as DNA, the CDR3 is TGCGCCAGCGCACCTGGGGGGGGGATCGATGAGCAGTTCTTC.

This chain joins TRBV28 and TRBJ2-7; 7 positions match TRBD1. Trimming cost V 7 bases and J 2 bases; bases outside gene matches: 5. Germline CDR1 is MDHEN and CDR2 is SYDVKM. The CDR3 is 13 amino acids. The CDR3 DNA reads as TGTGCCAGCATCCCAGGGGGAGCCTACGAGCAGTACTTC. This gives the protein CASIPGGAYEQYF.

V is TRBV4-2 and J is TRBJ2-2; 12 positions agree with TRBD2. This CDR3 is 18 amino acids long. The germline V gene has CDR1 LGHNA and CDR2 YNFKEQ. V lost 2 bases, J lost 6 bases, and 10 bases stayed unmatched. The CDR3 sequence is CASSQTLLAGGLSGELFF. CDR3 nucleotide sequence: TGTGCCAGCAGCCAAACGTTACTAGCGGGGGGCCTCTCCGGGGAGCTGTTTTTT.

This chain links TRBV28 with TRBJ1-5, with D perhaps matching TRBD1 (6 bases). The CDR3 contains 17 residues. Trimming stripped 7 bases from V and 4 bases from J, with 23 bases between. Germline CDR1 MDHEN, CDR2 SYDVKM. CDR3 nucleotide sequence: TGTGCCAGCACCGCGCCGGTTTACAGGGTTGGGAATCAGCCCCAGCATTTT. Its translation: CASTAPVYRVGNQPQHF.

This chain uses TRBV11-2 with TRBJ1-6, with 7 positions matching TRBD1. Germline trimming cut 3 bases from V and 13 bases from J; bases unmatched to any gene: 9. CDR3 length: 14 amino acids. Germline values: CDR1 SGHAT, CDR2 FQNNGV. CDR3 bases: TGTGCCAGCAGCTTTTGGGACAGCGCTGCTCCCCTCCACTTT. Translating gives CASSFWDSAAPLHF.

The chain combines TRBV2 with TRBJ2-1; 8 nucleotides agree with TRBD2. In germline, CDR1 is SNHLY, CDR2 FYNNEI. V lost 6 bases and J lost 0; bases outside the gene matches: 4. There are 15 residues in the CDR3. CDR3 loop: CASSLTSGSYNEQFF. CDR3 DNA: TGTGCCAGCAGCCTTACTAGCGGCTCCTACAATGAGCAGTTCTTC.

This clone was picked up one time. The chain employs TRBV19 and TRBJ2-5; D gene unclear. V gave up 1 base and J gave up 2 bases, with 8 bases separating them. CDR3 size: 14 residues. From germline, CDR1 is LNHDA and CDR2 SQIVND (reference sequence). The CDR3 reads CASSIGRVQETQYF. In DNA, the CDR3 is TGTGCCAGTAGTATAGGGAGAGTACAAGAGACCCAGTACTTC.